Detailed here is one T cell receptor (beta chain). Its antigen is unknown. The data were obtained in a study of T cell responses to AZD1222 COVID-19 vaccine. The study's findings and limits: In a largely white British group with more females than males, clonal diversity was possibly underestimated. Two AZD1222 doses significantly raised spike-specific TCR breadth and depth over controls. In the spike-specific TCR repertoire, nearly half reportedly target unmutated variant regions.

Clones were read by immunoSEQ multiplex PCR, and TCRdb kept only the in-frame ones, dropping some. The sample carries about 190,000 clones, 80% to 90% recorded once. Looked up from germline, CDR1 is SGDLS and CDR2 is YYNGEE. Trimming took off 0 bases at V and 5 bases at J, with 14 bases between the two ends. This CDR3 region has 15 residues. This TCR was sampled from an adult in good health. The chain carries TRBV9 and TRBJ1-1; D perhaps matches TRBD1 (5 bases). The sequencing used peripheral blood, collected on day 0 of AZD1222 vaccination. The CDR3: CASSVEATRGTEAFF. Written as DNA, the CDR3 is TGTGCCAGCAGCGTAGAGGCGACACGGGGGACTGAAGCTTTCTTT.